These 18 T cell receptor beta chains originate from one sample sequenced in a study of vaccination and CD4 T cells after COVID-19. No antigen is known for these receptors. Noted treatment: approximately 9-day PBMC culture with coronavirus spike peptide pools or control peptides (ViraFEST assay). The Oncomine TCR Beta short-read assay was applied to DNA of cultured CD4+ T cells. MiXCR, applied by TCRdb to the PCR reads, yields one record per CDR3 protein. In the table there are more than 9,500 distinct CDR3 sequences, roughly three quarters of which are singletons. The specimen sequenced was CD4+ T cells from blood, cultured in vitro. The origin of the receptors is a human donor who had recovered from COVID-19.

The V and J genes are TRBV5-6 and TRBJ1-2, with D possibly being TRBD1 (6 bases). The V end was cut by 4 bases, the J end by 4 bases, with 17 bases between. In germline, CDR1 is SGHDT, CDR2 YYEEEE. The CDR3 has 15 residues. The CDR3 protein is CASSRKTGYIYGYTF. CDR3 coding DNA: TGTGCCAGCAGCAGAAAGACAGGCTATATCTATGGCTACACCTTC.

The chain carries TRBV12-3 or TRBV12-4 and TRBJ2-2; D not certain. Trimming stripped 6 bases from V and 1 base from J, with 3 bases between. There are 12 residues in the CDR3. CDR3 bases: TGTGCCAGCAGCCTGAACACCGGGGAGCTGTTTTTT. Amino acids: CASSLNTGELFF.

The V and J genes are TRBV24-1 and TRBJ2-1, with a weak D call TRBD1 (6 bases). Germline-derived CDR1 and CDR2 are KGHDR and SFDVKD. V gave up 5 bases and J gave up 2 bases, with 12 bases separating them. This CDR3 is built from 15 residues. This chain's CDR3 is CATSARDIPYNEQFF. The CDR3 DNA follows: TGTGCCACCAGTGCGAGGGACATCCCCTACAATGAGCAGTTCTTC.

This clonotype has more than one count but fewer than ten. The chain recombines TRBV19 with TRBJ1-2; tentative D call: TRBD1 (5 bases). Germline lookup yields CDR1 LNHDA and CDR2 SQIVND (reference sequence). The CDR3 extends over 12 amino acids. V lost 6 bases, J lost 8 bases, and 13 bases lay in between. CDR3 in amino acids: CASRPEGRGYTF. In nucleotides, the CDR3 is TGTGCCAGTAGACCAGAGGGGCGAGGCTACACCTTC. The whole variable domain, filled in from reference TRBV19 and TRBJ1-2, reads DGGITQSPKYLFRKEGQNVTLSCEQNLNHDAMYWYRQDPGQGLRLIYYSQIVNDFQKGDIAEGYSVSREKKESFPLTVTSAQKNPTAFYLCASRPEGRGYTFGSGTRLTVV.

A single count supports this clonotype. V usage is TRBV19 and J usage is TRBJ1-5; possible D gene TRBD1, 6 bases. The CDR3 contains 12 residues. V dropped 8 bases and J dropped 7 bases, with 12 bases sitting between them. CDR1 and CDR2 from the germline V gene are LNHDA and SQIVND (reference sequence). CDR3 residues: CASSTGYQPQHF. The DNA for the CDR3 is TGTGCCAGTTCGACAGGTTACCAGCCCCAGCATTTT. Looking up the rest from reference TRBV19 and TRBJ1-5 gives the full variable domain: DGGITQSPKYLFRKEGQNVTLSCEQNLNHDAMYWYRQDPGQGLRLIYYSQIVNDFQKGDIAEGYSVSREKKESFPLTVTSAQKNPTAFYLCASSTGYQPQHFGDGTRLSIL.

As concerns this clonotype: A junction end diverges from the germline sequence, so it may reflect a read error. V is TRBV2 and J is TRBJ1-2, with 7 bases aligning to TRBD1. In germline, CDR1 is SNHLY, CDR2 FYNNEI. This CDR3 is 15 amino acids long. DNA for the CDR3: TGTGCCAGCAGTACCCCGGACAGGACTAACTATGGTTACACCTTC. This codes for CASSTPDRTNYGYTF.

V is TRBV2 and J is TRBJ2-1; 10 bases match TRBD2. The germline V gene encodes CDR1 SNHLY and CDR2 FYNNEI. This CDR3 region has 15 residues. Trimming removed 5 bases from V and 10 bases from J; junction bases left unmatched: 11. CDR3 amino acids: CASSYSGGIAGEQFF. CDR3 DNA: TGTGCCAGCAGTTATAGCGGGGGGATTGCAGGAGAGCAGTTCTTC. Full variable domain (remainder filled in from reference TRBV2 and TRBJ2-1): EPEVTQTPSHQVTQMGQEVILRCVPISNHLYFYWYRQILGQKVEFLVSFYNNEISEKSEIFDDQFSVERPDGSNFTLKIRSTKLEDSAMYFCASSYSGGIAGEQFFGPGTRLTVL.

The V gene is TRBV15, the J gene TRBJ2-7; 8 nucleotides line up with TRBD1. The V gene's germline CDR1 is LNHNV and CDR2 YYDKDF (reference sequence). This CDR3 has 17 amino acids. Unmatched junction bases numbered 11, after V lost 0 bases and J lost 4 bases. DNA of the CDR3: TGTGCCACCAGCAGAGATCCCCCCGGACAGGGAGCATACGAGCAGTACTTC. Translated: CATSRDPPGQGAYEQYF.

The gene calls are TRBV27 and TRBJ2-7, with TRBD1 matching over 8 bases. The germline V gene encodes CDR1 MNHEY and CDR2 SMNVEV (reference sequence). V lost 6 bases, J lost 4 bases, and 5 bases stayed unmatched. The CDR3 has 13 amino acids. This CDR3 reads CASRRQGSYEQYF. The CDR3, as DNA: TGTGCCAGCAGGAGACAGGGGAGTTACGAGCAGTACTTC.

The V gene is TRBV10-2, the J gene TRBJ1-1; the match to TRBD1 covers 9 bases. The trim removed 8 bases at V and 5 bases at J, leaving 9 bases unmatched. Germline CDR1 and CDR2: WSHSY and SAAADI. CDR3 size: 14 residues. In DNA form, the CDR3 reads TGCGCCAGCTTCGGTCGGACAGGGGAGACTGAAGCTTTCTTT. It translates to CASFGRTGETEAFF.

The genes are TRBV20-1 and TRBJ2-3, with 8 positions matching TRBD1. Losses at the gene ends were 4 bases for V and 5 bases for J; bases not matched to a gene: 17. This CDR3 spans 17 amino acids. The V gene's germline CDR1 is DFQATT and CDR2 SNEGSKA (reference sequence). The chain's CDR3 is CSAKGSGGSRIGDTQYF. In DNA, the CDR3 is TGCAGTGCTAAGGGGTCAGGGGGCTCAAGGATAGGAGATACGCAGTATTTT.

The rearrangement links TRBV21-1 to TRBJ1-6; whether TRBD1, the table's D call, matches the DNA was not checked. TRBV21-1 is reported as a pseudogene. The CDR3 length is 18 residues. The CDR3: CASSTPGQGKLYNSPLHF. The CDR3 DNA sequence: TGTGCCAGCAGCACTCCGGGACAGGGCAAACTCTATAATTCACCCCTCCACTTT.

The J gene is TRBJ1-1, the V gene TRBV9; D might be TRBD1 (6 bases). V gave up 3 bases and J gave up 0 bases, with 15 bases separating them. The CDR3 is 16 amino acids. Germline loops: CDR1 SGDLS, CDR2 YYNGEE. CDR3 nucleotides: TGTGCCAGCAGCGGGACAGACTTACTCATGAACACTGAAGCTTTCTTT. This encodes CASSGTDLLMNTEAFF.

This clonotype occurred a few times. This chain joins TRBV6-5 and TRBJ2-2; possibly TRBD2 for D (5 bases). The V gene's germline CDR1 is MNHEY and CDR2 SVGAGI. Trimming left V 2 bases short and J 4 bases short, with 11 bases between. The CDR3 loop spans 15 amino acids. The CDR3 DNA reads TGTGCCAGCAGTTACCGTAAACTAGGCACCGGGGAGCTGTTTTTT. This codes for CASSYRKLGTGELFF.

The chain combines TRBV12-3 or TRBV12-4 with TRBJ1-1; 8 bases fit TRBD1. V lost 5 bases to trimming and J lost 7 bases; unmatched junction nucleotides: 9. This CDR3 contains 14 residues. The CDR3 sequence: CASSGQGALGEAFF. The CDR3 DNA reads TGTGCCAGCAGTGGACAGGGCGCGTTAGGTGAAGCTTTCTTT.

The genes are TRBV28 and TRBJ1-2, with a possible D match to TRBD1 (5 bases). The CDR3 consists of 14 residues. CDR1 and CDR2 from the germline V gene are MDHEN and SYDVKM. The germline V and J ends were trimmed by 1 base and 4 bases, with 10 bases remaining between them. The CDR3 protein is CASSLLPGIYGYTF. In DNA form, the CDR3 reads TGTGCCAGCAGTTTATTACCAGGGATCTATGGCTACACCTTC.

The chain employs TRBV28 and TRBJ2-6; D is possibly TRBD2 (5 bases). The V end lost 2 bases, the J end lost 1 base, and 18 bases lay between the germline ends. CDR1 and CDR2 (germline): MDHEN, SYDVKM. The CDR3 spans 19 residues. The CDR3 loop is CASSLGGAAGSSGANVLTF. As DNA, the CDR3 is TGTGCCAGCAGTTTAGGTGGCGCTGCTGGGAGTTCTGGGGCCAACGTCCTGACTTTC.

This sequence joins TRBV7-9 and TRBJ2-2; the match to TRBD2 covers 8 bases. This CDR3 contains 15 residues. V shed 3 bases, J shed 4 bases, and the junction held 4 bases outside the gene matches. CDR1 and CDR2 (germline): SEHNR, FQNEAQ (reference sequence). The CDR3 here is CASSFTGGVTGELFF. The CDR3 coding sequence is TGTGCCAGCAGCTTCACGGGGGGGGTCACCGGGGAGCTGTTTTTT.